The rows below give T cell receptor beta chains drawn from one sample of a study of lymphopenia after photon versus proton radiotherapy. Repertoires were generated with immunoSEQ multiplex PCR, while TCRdb's copy carries only in-frame clones and drops some. In the table there are roughly 45,000 clones, 85% to 90% of which are singletons. The input for sequencing was peripheral blood, taken from a patient treated with photon-based radiotherapy. The receptors were gathered from a man aged 35 to 55 with gastric cancer. Each CDR3 is given with its conserved first and last residue. D genes are given only for firm matches. Not all rows give a size; the values are once, few, many and, for expanded clones, a class.

CDR3nt,CDR3aa,j_gene,v_gene,abundance,d_gene
TGTGCCAGCAGCTTGCCAGGGTGGAGTTACGGAAACACCATATATTTT,CASSLPGWSYGNTIYF,TRBJ1-3,TRBV5-6,.,.
TGTGCCGTACAGGGGCGGTCGGAAGCTTTCTTT,CAVQGRSEAFF,TRBJ1-1,TRBV30,.,TRBD1
TGTGCCAGCAGCTTAGGGGATCCGTACACCGGGGAGCTGTTTTTT,CASSLGDPYTGELFF,TRBJ2-2,TRBV7-2,.,.
TGTGCCAGCAGCTTAGGGGACAGCTCCTACGAGCAGTACTTC,CASSLGDSSYEQYF,TRBJ2-7,TRBV11-2,.,TRBD1
TGCGCCAGCAGTGAGTCACGGCAGCGGGACCCGGACGAGCAGTACTTC,CASSESRQRDPDEQYF,TRBJ2-7,TRBV10-1,.,TRBD2
TGTGCCAGTAGTAACACGGGGAACACCGGGGAGCTGTTTTTT,CASSNTGNTGELFF,TRBJ2-2,TRBV19,few,.
TGTGCCAGCAGTTTACCAAATTCACCCCTCCACTTT,CASSLPNSPLHF,TRBJ1-6,TRBV6-5,.,.
TGTGCCAGCAAGCCCAAAGAGACCCAGTACTTC,CASKPKETQYF,TRBJ2-5,TRBV28,.,.
TGTGCCAGCAGTTACAACCCAGGGACTGGGGCCAACGTCCTGACTTTC,CASSYNPGTGANVLTF,TRBJ2-6,TRBV6-5,.,.
TGTGCCAGCAGTTCCGACAGGGGGGTCTCCTACGAGCAGTACTTC,CASSSDRGVSYEQYF,TRBJ2-7,TRBV6-6,.,TRBD1
TGTGCCAGCAGCTTGATAGCTGGATCTTCCTACGAGCAGTACTTC,CASSLIAGSSYEQYF,TRBJ2-7,TRBV5-6,once,.
TGTGCCAGCAGTAAATCTTGGACAGCCTCCTTAGATACGCAGTATTTT,CASSKSWTASLDTQYF,TRBJ2-3,TRBV6-6,.,.
TGTGCCAGCAGCTCGACCCTAACATTATCGAGCAATCAGCCCCAGCATTTT,CASSSTLTLSSNQPQHF,TRBJ1-5,TRBV7-2,once,.
TGTGCCAGCAGCTTATTACCGGGGACAACGGGCGGGGAGCTGTTTTTT,CASSLLPGTTGGELFF,TRBJ2-2,TRBV11-3,.,.
TGTGCCAGCAGCTTAGCTCCCACAGGGGACTCCTACGAGCAGTACTTC,CASSLAPTGDSYEQYF,TRBJ2-7,TRBV7-8,.,TRBD1
TGTGCCAGTAGAACAGGGGCGGACACCGGGGAGCTGTTTTTT,CASRTGADTGELFF,TRBJ2-2,TRBV19,.,TRBD1
TGTGCCAGCAGCTTAGGGGACAGGGTTCATACAGATGAGCAGTTCTTC,CASSLGDRVHTDEQFF,TRBJ2-1,TRBV11-3,few,TRBD1
TGCAGTGCTGAGGCCTGGACTGAAGCTTTCTTT,CSAEAWTEAFF,TRBJ1-1,TRBV20-1,.,.
TGTGCCACCAGCAGAGATAGGAACGGGGAGCTGTTTTTT,CATSRDRNGELFF,TRBJ2-2,TRBV15,.,.
TGTGCCAGTAGTACCACTAGCGGGGGTTGGGATACGCAGTATTTT,CASSTTSGGWDTQYF,TRBJ2-3,TRBV19,.,TRBD2
TGTGCCAGCAGTGAAGGAGCCAATGAGCAGTTCTTC,CASSEGANEQFF,TRBJ2-1,TRBV6-1,.,.
TGTGCCAGCAGCAGCAGGGGCAATGAGCAGTTCTTC,CASSSRGNEQFF,TRBJ2-1,TRBV7-2,.,.
TGTGCCAGCAAGGGAGGACATTCGGGTCAGCCCCAGCATTTT,CASKGGHSGQPQHF,TRBJ1-5,TRBV2,.,.
TGTGCCAGCTCACCGCGGCAGGGGGCTGGAAACACCATATATTTT,CASSPRQGAGNTIYF,TRBJ1-3,TRBV18,.,TRBD1
TGTGCCAGCAGCCAAGATATCCCACAGGGTAGCTCACCCCTCCACTTT,CASSQDIPQGSSPLHF,TRBJ1-6,TRBV4-2,.,.
TGCGCCAGCAGGGACGACTCCTACGAGCAGTACTTC,CASRDDSYEQYF,TRBJ2-7,TRBV5-1,.,.
TGTGCCAGCTCACCTAGACAGGGGGGCCCTCTGAACACTGAAGCTTTCTTT,CASSPRQGGPLNTEAFF,TRBJ1-1,TRBV18,.,TRBD1
TGTGCCAGCAGCCCCGAGGGCAGGGGGCACGATCAGCCCCAGCATTTT,CASSPEGRGHDQPQHF,TRBJ1-5,TRBV7-6,few,TRBD1
TGTGCCAGCAGCTCCCGGGACAGCTCCTACGAGCAGTACTTC,CASSSRDSSYEQYF,TRBJ2-7,TRBV5-6,.,TRBD1
TGTGCCAGCACATCCCGACCGCCTTATGGCTACACCTTC,CASTSRPPYGYTF,TRBJ1-2,TRBV6-6,.,.
TGTGCCAGCAGTTACGACGGCATGAACACTGAAGCTTTCTTT,CASSYDGMNTEAFF,TRBJ1-1,TRBV6-5,.,.
TGTGCCAGCAGGGGACAGGTAGAGGGAGCTTTCTTT,CASRGQVEGAFF,TRBJ1-1,TRBV2,.,TRBD1